This T cell receptor (beta chain) was captured by sequencing in a study of Graves' ophthalmopathy and Graves' hyperthyroidism. Many counts were recorded for this clonotype. Because it lacks the conserved phenylalanine or tryptophan at the end, this CDR3 is likely a read error. The V gene end was trimmed by 6 bases and the J gene end by 6 bases; junction bases not matched to a gene: 8. This CDR3 has 15 residues. Amplified material comprised TCR beta CDR3 regions derived from RNA transcripts. The workflow started with a first-round RT-PCR run with HTBI primers and then moved on to a second-round multiplex PCR. TCRdb ran MiXCR on the multiplex PCR reads and lists one entry per CDR3 protein. The sample includes under 350,000 distinct CDR3 sequences, roughly a sixth of them seen just once.

The sequence derives from an adult man with Graves' ophthalmopathy. Sample: peripheral blood. This chain links TRBV12-3 or TRBV12-4 with TRBJ1-1, with 12 bases lining up with TRBD1. In DNA, the CDR3 is TGTGCCAGCAGAGTGTCCGGGACAGGGGGCCCTGAAGCTTTCCTT. Translated, it gives CASRVSGTGGPEAFL.